This T cell receptor beta chain was observed in a study of cytomegalovirus exposure and HLA in healthy donors. This CDR3 contains 15 residues. Trimming at V came to 5 bases and at J to 7 bases, leaving 10 bases not matched to a gene. Germline CDR1 and CDR2: MNHEY and SVGAGI. Regarding this clone: Its antigen is currently unknown.

The PCR ran on 60 Vbeta and 13 Jbeta primers. The table came from immunoSEQ multiplex PCR; TCRdb's copy has only in-frame clones and leaves some out. The sample has about 140,000 clones; 55% to 80% are singletons. Study-wide results and caveats: The authors listed approximately 160 TCR beta chains as cytomegalovirus-associated. In a later analysis, across HLA loci, associated TCR counts were highest for DRB1, lowest for HLA-C. Data from an earlier analysis indicated that most TCR beta V segments were productive either about 87% or about 30% of the time.

The sample taken for sequencing was PBMCs. The chain uses TRBV6-5 and TRBJ2-1; 8 bases are shared with TRBD1. The sequence was collected from a human donor in good health. Written as DNA, the CDR3 is TGTGCCAGCAGTCCCTTGACAGGGGTTGGGAATGAGCAGTTCTTC. It translates to CASSPLTGVGNEQFF.